This T cell receptor (beta chain) was observed in a study of T cells after yellow fever vaccination. Notes on the study in general: Reappearing after the booster were most of the clones from primary vaccination (roughly 96% CD4, 88% CD8). The study found a weaker secondary response that peaked faster, day 5 versus 15.

Generation of TCR cDNA used 5'RACE template switching (which added a universal primer site and UMIs). Using its own MiXCR run on the 5' RACE reads, TCRdb lists one record per CDR3 protein. The sample has approximately 610,000 distinct CDR3 sequences, about 15% seen once; the top ten hold 17%. This clonotype was counted a single time. No antigen is known for it. Sequencing was performed on PBMCs, taken 5 to 6 days after the first yellow fever vaccination. This sequence originates from a man aged 18 to 29 who received the YFV17D yellow fever vaccine.

As DNA, the CDR3 is TGTGCCAGCAGCCAGGAGGGAACTACGAGCTCCTACGAGCAGTACTTC. Its protein product is CASSQEGTTSSYEQYF. The chain joins TRBV4-2 to TRBJ2-7; TRBD2 is a possible D gene (6 bases). CDR1 is LGHNA, CDR2 YNFKEQ, per germline. There are 16 residues in the CDR3. Trimming took 3 bases from V and 0 from J, leaving 15 bases between them.